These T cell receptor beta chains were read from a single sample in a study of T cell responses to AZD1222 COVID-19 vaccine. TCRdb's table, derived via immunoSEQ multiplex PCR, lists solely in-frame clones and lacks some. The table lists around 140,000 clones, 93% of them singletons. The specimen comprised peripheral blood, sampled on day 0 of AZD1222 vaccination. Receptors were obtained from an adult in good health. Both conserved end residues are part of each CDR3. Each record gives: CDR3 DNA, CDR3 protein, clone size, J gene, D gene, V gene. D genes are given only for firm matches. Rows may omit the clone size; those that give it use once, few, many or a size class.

TGTGCCAGCAGTCATGGACTAGCGGACGAGCAGTACTTC,CASSHGLADEQYF,-,TRBJ2-7,TRBD2,TRBV14
TGTGCCAGCAGCTTAGATCGCACAGGGCGAATAGTTCCCCCCTACAATGAGCAGTTCTTC,CASSLDRTGRIVPPYNEQFF,-,TRBJ2-1,-,TRBV11-2
TGTGCCAGCAGCCAAGATAATTCGGGTGGCGAGCAGTACTTC,CASSQDNSGGEQYF,-,TRBJ2-7,-,TRBV3-1/TRBV3-2
TGTGCCAGTAGTGCCCAAGGACAGGGCAGCACAGATACGCAGTATTTT,CASSAQGQGSTDTQYF,-,TRBJ2-3,TRBD1,TRBV19
TGTGCCAGCAGCTTGGCCGCGGGCATGAACACTGAAGCTTTCTTT,CASSLAAGMNTEAFF,-,TRBJ1-1,-,TRBV5-5
TGTGCCACCAGTGGCCAAAGGGTGCCCTACGAGCAGTACTTC,CATSGQRVPYEQYF,-,TRBJ2-7,-,TRBV24-1
TGCGCCACAAAAACAGGGACAGGGAACACCGGGGAGCTGTTTTTT,CATKTGTGNTGELFF,-,TRBJ2-2,TRBD1,TRBV5-1
TGTGCCAGCAGCTTAGCGGGAGGGCTAGCGGTCACCTACTACGAGCAGTACTTC,CASSLAGGLAVTYYEQYF,-,TRBJ2-7,TRBD2,TRBV7-9
TGTGCTAGTGGGAGGGCCTTAAGTCGTCCCCAGCATTTT,CASGRALSRPQHF,-,TRBJ1-5,-,TRBV19
TGTGCCATCGGACTAGCGGGAGATCAGGAGACCCAGTACTTC,CAIGLAGDQETQYF,-,TRBJ2-5,TRBD2,TRBV10-3
TGCGCCAGCCGCCTTCGGGGGGCGAGTACTGAAGCTTTCTTT,CASRLRGASTEAFF,-,TRBJ1-1,-,TRBV5-1
TGTGCCAGCAGCACGTTAGCGGGAGCTTCCTACGAGCAGTACTTC,CASSTLAGASYEQYF,-,TRBJ2-7,TRBD2,TRBV14
TGTGCCAGCAGTTTACTGGAACGGCACCAGGATACGCAGTATTTT,CASSLLERHQDTQYF,-,TRBJ2-3,-,TRBV28
TGTGCCTGGAGTGTAGTCGGGACAGGGAGCCACGAGCAGTACTTC,CAWSVVGTGSHEQYF,-,TRBJ2-7,TRBD1,TRBV30
TGTGCCAGTAGTATAGAAGGACGGTCCTCCTACGAGCAGTACTTC,CASSIEGRSSYEQYF,-,TRBJ2-7,-,TRBV19
TGTGCCAGCAGTTTATCGAGGGGCTTGGTCACTGAAGCTTTCTTT,CASSLSRGLVTEAFF,-,TRBJ1-1,-,TRBV27
TGTGCCAGTAGTATAATAATGGGGGACACTGAAGCTTTCTTT,CASSIIMGDTEAFF,once,TRBJ1-1,-,TRBV19
TGTGCCAGCAGCGTATTGACAGGGAGAACCTACGAGCAGTACTTC,CASSVLTGRTYEQYF,-,TRBJ2-7,TRBD1,TRBV9
TGTGCCAGTAGTATACGTCGGAGCAATCAGCCCCAGCATTTT,CASSIRRSNQPQHF,-,TRBJ1-5,-,TRBV19
TGTGCCAGCCTAAGAGGGGCGAACACTGAAGCTTTCTTT,CASLRGANTEAFF,-,TRBJ1-1,-,TRBV6-5
TGCGCCAGCAGCACAGGAGTAGGAACCTATAATTCACCCCTCCACTTT,CASSTGVGTYNSPLHF,-,TRBJ1-6,-,TRBV5-1
TGTGCCAGTAGTAGAGAGTCGACAGGGGCCTCAACCTACAATGAGCAGTTCTTC,CASSRESTGASTYNEQFF,-,TRBJ2-1,TRBD1,TRBV19
TGTGCCAGCGGACTAACAGGGGCGGGGGGTGAGCAGTTCTTC,CASGLTGAGGEQFF,once,TRBJ2-1,-,TRBV28
TGTGCCAGCAGCACCCGGACTAGCGGGCGATACAATGAGCAGTTCTTC,CASSTRTSGRYNEQFF,-,TRBJ2-1,TRBD2,TRBV5-6
TGTGCCAGTGTGCGGGCATACGAGCAGTACTTC,CASVRAYEQYF,once,TRBJ2-7,-,TRBV2
TGTGCCAGCAGTTTGCCGGGGGCATATGGCTACACCTTC,CASSLPGAYGYTF,-,TRBJ1-2,-,TRBV28
TGTGCCAGCAGCCCGAGGGGGCGGGTTAATGAAAAACTGTTTTTT,CASSPRGRVNEKLFF,-,TRBJ1-4,TRBD1,TRBV7-9
TGTGCCAGCAGAGAGACTAGCGGAGGACTCTCTAATGAGCAGTTCTTC,CASRETSGGLSNEQFF,-,TRBJ2-1,TRBD2,TRBV2
TGTGCCAGCAGTGGAAGAATCGCAACTAATGAAAAACTGTTTTTT,CASSGRIATNEKLFF,once,TRBJ1-4,-,TRBV2
TGTGCCAGCAGCGGAGGGGAATCCGGAAACACCATATATTTT,CASSGGESGNTIYF,-,TRBJ1-3,-,TRBV7-9
TGTGCCATCAGTTTCACAGATACGCAGTATTTT,CAISFTDTQYF,-,TRBJ2-3,-,TRBV10-3
TGTGCCAGCACCAGGACAGGGGAGGATGGCTACACCTTC,CASTRTGEDGYTF,-,TRBJ1-2,TRBD1,TRBV25-1
TGTGCCAGCAGCCAAGGTGGGACAGGGCTCACAGATACGCAGTATTTT,CASSQGGTGLTDTQYF,-,TRBJ2-3,TRBD1,TRBV14
TGCGCCAGCAGCCAAGATATTGGTACGCAGTATTTT,CASSQDIGTQYF,-,TRBJ2-3,-,TRBV4-1
TGTGCCAGCAGCCGGGACAGGGGCTACGAGCAGTACTTC,CASSRDRGYEQYF,few,TRBJ2-7,TRBD1,TRBV16
TGTGCCAGCAGTGAAACCAGGGGGCGATCACCCCTCCACTTT,CASSETRGRSPLHF,-,TRBJ1-6,TRBD1,TRBV2
TGTGCCAGCAGGGCCCTGGCCAGCGGGAGAACAGATACGCAGTATTTT,CASRALASGRTDTQYF,-,TRBJ2-3,TRBD2,TRBV5-4
TGTGCCTGGAGTCGGCTACTAGCGGGAGGAGAGCAGTTCTTC,CAWSRLLAGGEQFF,-,TRBJ2-1,TRBD2,TRBV30
TGTGCCAGCAGTGAAATCATACAGGGTCAAAATGAAAAACTGTTTTTT,CASSEIIQGQNEKLFF,-,TRBJ1-4,-,TRBV2
TGTGCCAGCAGCCATGCCTGGGGGACAGGGAGGGTGGAGACCCAGTACTTC,CASSHAWGTGRVETQYF,-,TRBJ2-5,TRBD1,TRBV14
TGTGCCATCAGGTACCAAGAGACCCAGTACTTC,CAIRYQETQYF,once,TRBJ2-5,-,TRBV10-3
TGCGCCAGCAGCCCCGGGACTAGCGGGAGGCTCCGCTACGAGCAGTACTTC,CASSPGTSGRLRYEQYF,-,TRBJ2-7,TRBD2,TRBV5-1
TGTGCCAGCATCTTACAGGGGGGGAATGAGCAGTTCTTC,CASILQGGNEQFF,-,TRBJ2-1,-,TRBV5-4
TGTGCCAGCAGCCAATCAGGACAGGGGGGCACTGAAGCTTTCTTT,CASSQSGQGGTEAFF,-,TRBJ1-1,TRBD1,TRBV16
TGTGCCAGTAGTTTAATATTTGGCAATCAGCCCCAGCATTTT,CASSLIFGNQPQHF,-,TRBJ1-5,-,TRBV19
TGTGCCACCAGTGATTATAGGGGGCGGAATGCCGGGGAGCTGTTTTTT,CATSDYRGRNAGELFF,few,TRBJ2-2,TRBD1,TRBV24-1
TGTGCCAGCAGTTTTCGGTACACCGGGGAGCTGTTTTTT,CASSFRYTGELFF,-,TRBJ2-2,-,TRBV12-3/TRBV12-4
TGTGCCAGCAGTAACCCGGGACAGGGCGAGAATGAAAAACTGTTTTTT,CASSNPGQGENEKLFF,once,TRBJ1-4,TRBD1,TRBV6-2/TRBV6-3
TGTGCCAGCAGTTTGGGACAAACAACTAATGAAAAACTGTTTTTT,CASSLGQTTNEKLFF,-,TRBJ1-4,-,TRBV28
TGCAGCGTTGGGGATATTAACGCTGAAGCTTTCTTT,CSVGDINAEAFF,-,TRBJ1-1,-,TRBV29-1
TGTGCCAGCAGCTTAAGGCAGGGTAATTCACCCCTCCACTTT,CASSLRQGNSPLHF,-,TRBJ1-6,-,TRBV7-2
TGTGCCAGCAGCGTAGGTTCGAGGGCCCCCTACGAGCAGTACTTC,CASSVGSRAPYEQYF,-,TRBJ2-7,-,TRBV9
TGTGCCAGCAGTTACCCCGGACACGGTGAAGCTTTCTTT,CASSYPGHGEAFF,-,TRBJ1-1,-,TRBV6-2/TRBV6-3
TGTGCCAGCAGCCCCCGGGACGGCCTTTCCTACGAGCAGTACTTC,CASSPRDGLSYEQYF,-,TRBJ2-7,-,TRBV7-9
TGTGCCAGCAGCTTAGTAGGCTCCCCGGACGCCTACGAGCAGTACTTC,CASSLVGSPDAYEQYF,once,TRBJ2-7,-,TRBV7-2